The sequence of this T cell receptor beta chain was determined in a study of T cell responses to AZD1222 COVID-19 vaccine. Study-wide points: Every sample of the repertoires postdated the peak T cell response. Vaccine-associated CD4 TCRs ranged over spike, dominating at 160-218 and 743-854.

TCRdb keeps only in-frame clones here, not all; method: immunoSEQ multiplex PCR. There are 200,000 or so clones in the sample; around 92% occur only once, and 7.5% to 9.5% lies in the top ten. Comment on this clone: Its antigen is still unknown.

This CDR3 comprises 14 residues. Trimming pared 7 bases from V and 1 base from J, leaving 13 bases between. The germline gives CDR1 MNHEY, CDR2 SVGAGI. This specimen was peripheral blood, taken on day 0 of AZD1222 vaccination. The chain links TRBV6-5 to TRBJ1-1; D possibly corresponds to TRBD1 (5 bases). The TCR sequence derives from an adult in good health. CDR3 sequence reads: CASILGQTNTEAFF. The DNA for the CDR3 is TGTGCCAGCATCTTGGGGCAGACGAACACTGAAGCTTTCTTT.